The rows below give T cell receptor beta chains drawn from one sample of a study of CD8 T cells in ankylosing spondylitis. TCRdb analysed the 5' RACE reads with MiXCR anew, one entry per CDR3 protein. The table includes 700,000 to 850,000 distinct CDR3 sequences, approximately 12% detected once. Material: blood, either unsorted or a sorted T cell fraction (not recorded which). These receptor sequences come from a male donor with ankylosing spondylitis. Each CDR3 is given with its conserved first and last residue. D genes are given only for firm matches. Clone size is stated in some rows and not others, as once, few, many or a class when expanded.

V gene,D gene,J gene,CDR3 length,clone size,CDR3 DNA,CDR3 protein
TRBV5-1,.,TRBJ2-1,15,.,TGCGCCAGCAGCTTGGAGTCTTTCTCCTACAATGAGCAGTTCTTC,CASSLESFSYNEQFF
TRBV20-1,TRBD1,TRBJ1-6,17,few,TGCAGTGCTAGCCGAATAACGGGACAGTTCTTGGATTCACCCCTCCACTTT,CSASRITGQFLDSPLHF
TRBV4-3,TRBD2,TRBJ2-5,17,.,TGCGCCAGCAGCCAAGAGGGGGGACTAGCGGGACTAGAGACCCAGTACTTC,CASSQEGGLAGLETQYF
TRBV6-5,.,TRBJ1-2,12,many,TGTGCCAGCAGTTCCGTCTCCTATGGCTACACCTTC,CASSSVSYGYTF
TRBV4-2,.,TRBJ2-3,15,many,TGTGCCAGCAGCCTGTCTCCTACTAGCACAGATACGCAGTATTTT,CASSLSPTSTDTQYF
TRBV5-6,.,TRBJ2-4,14,many,TGTGCCAGCAGCCTAGCAGGGAGCGTGAACATTCAGTACTTC,CASSLAGSVNIQYF
TRBV7-8,TRBD1,TRBJ2-1,16,many,TGTGCCAGCAGCCCCGCAAGGGGGGACAGGGGCTTTGAGCAGTTCTTC,CASSPARGDRGFEQFF
TRBV20-1,.,TRBJ2-1,14,.,TGCAGTGCTAGGTACGGAGTTGGATACAATGAGCAGTTCTTC,CSARYGVGYNEQFF
TRBV7-2,TRBD1,TRBJ1-2,15,many,TGTGCCAGCAGCCCGAGGACAGGGGTAAACTATGGCTACACCTTC,CASSPRTGVNYGYTF
TRBV4-2,TRBD2,TRBJ2-1,17,few,TGTGCCAGCAGCCAAGGGTTACTAGCGGGAGATGGGTATGAGCAGTTCTTC,CASSQGLLAGDGYEQFF
TRBV25-1,TRBD2,TRBJ2-1,13,many,TGTGCCAGCAGTCGCCGGGGGAGGGAGGAGCAGTTCTTC,CASSRRGREEQFF
TRBV10-3,TRBD2,TRBJ2-1,15,.,TGTGCCATCAAGACTAGCGGGAGTAAGGGGTACGAGCAGTTCTTC,CAIKTSGSKGYEQFF
TRBV20-1,.,TRBJ1-1,13,many,TGCAGTGCTAGGAGGGACCGGAACACTGAAGCTTTCTTT,CSARRDRNTEAFF
TRBV2,.,TRBJ2-5,14,.,TGTGCCAGCAGTGCGGGCAGGGACCAAGAGACCCAGTACTTC,CASSAGRDQETQYF
TRBV5-1,TRBD1,TRBJ2-7,14,.,TGCGCCAGCAGCCGGACAGGTAGATCCTACGAGCAGTACTTC,CASSRTGRSYEQYF
TRBV20-1,TRBD2,TRBJ2-2,19,many,TGCAGTGCTAGAGATACGGTGACTAGCGGGAGCATAAGGGCCGGGGAGCTGTTTTTT,CSARDTVTSGSIRAGELFF
TRBV5-1,.,TRBJ1-1,15,many,TGCGCCAGCCGGGAGGACAGCGGGATGAACACTGAAGCTTTCTTT,CASREDSGMNTEAFF
TRBV20-1,.,TRBJ2-3,16,few,TGCAGTGCTAGAGATCGGTGGAGACGGGGGTGGGATACGCAGTATTTT,CSARDRWRRGWDTQYF
TRBV11-2,TRBD2,TRBJ2-7,15,few,TGTGCCAGCGAAATTTTGGCGGGAGTATTCCACGAGCAGTACTTC,CASEILAGVFHEQYF
TRBV5-6,.,TRBJ1-1,14,few,TGTGCCAGCAGCTTGTTCCAGCATAACACTGAAGCTTTCTTT,CASSLFQHNTEAFF
TRBV19,.,TRBJ2-6,16,few,TGTGCCAGCAGGGACGGAGGCTCCTCTGGGGCCAACGTCCTGACTTTC,CASRDGGSSGANVLTF
TRBV10-3,.,TRBJ2-1,13,few,TGTGCCATCAGTGAGTTAGTGCGGGGTGAGCAGTTCTTC,CAISELVRGEQFF
TRBV6-2/TRBV6-3,.,TRBJ1-1,14,many,TGTGCCAGCAGAAAACGCATCTTGAACACTGAAGCTTTCTTT,CASRKRILNTEAFF
TRBV25-1,TRBD1,TRBJ2-1,16,.,TGTGCCAGCAGCTGGACAGGGGGCGCCCCGTACAATGAGCAGTTCTTC,CASSWTGGAPYNEQFF